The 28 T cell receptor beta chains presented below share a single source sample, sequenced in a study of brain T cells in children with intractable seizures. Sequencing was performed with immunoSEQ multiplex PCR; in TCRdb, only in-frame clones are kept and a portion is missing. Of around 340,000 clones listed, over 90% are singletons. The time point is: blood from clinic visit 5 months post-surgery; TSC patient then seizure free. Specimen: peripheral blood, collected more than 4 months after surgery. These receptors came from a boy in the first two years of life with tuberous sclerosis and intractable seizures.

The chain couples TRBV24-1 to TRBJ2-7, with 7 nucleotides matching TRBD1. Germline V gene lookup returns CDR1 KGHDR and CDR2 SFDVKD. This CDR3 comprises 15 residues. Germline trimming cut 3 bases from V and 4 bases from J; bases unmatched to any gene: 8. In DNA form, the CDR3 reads TGTGCCACCAGTGATCCGCAGGACAGGTCGTACGAGCAGTACTTC. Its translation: CATSDPQDRSYEQYF.

The CDR3 DNA reads TGTGCCAGCAGTTCCCCCCCGAGACTAGCCGCCTGGGAGCAGTACTTC. Protein sequence: CASSSPPRLAAWEQYF. The rearrangement uses TRBV27 and TRBJ2-7; 7 bases are shared with TRBD2. The J segment lost 7 bases and the V segment lost 4 bases, leaving 16 bases of the junction unmatched. Germline V gene data show CDR1 as MNHEY and CDR2 as SMNVEV (reference sequence). The CDR3 totals 16 residues.

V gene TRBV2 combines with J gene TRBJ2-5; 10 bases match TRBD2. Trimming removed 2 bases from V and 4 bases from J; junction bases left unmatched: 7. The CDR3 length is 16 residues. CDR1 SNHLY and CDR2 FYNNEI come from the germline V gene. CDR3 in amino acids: CASSERRTSGVETQYF. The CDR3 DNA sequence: TGTGCCAGCAGTGAAAGGCGAACTAGCGGGGTAGAGACCCAGTACTTC.

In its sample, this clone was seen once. CDR3 region: CASSLVGTGVLKNIQYF. The CDR3 DNA follows: TGTGCCAGCAGCTTAGTTGGGACAGGCGTCCTCAAAAACATTCAGTACTTC. The chain is built from TRBV7-2 and TRBJ2-4, with 8 bases fitting TRBD1. Trimming cost V 1 base and J 3 bases; bases outside gene matches: 8. The CDR3 runs 17 residues. CDR1 is SGHTA, CDR2 FQGNSA, per germline.

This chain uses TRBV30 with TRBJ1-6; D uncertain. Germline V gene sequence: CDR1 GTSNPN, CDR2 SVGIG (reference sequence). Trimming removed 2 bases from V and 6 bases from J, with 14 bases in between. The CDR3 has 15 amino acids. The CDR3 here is CAWSRMDRSNSPLHF. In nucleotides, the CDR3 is TGTGCCTGGAGTAGGATGGACCGCTCTAATTCACCCCTCCACTTT.

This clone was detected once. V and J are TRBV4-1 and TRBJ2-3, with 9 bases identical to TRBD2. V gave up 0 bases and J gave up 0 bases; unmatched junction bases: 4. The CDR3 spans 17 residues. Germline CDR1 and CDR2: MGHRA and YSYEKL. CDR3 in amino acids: CASSQDRLAESTDTQYF. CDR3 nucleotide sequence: TGCGCCAGCAGCCAAGATCGACTAGCGGAAAGCACAGATACGCAGTATTTT.

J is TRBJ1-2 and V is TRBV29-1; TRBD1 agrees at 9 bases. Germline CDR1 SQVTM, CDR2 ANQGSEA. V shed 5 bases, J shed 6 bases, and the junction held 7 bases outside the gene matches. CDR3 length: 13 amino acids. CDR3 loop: CSVPGQGGDGYTF. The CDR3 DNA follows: TGCAGCGTTCCGGGACAGGGTGGGGATGGCTACACCTTC.

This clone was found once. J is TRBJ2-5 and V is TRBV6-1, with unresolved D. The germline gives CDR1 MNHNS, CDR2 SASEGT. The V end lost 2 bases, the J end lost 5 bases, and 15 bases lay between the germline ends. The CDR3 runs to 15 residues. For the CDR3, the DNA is TGTGCCAGCAGTGAACTAGTTGCGTTTATGGAGACCCAGTACTTC. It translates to CASSELVAFMETQYF.

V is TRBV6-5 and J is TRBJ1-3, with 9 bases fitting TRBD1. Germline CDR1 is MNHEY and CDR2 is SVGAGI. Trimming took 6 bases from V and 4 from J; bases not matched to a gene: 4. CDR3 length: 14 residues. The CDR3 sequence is CASRGTGLGNTIYF. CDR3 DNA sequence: TGTGCCAGCAGAGGGACAGGGTTGGGAAACACCATATATTTT.

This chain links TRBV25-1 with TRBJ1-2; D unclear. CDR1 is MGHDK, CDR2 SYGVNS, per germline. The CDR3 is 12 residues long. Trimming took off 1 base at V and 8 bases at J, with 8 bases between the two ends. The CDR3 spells CASSEFSGGYTF. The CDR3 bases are TGTGCCAGCAGTGAATTTTCGGGCGGCTACACCTTC.

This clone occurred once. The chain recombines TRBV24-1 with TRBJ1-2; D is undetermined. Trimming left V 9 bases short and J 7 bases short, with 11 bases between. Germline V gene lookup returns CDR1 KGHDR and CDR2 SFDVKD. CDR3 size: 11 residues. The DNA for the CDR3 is TGTGCCACCGGCAGACGGGGTGGCTACACCTTC. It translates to CATGRRGGYTF.

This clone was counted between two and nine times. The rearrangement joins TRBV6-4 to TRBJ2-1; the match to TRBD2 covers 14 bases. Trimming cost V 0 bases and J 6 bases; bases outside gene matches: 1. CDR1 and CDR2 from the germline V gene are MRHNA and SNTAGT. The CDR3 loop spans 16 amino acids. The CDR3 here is CASSDSGTSGSNEQFF. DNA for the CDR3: TGTGCCAGCAGTGACTCAGGGACTAGCGGGAGCAATGAGCAGTTCTTC.

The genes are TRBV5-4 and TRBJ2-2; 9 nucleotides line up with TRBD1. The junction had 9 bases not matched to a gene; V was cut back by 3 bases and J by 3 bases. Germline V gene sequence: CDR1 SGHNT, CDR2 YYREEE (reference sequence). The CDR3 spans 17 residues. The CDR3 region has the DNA TGTGCCAGCAGCTCGGATCCGGGACAGGGTTACACCGGGGAGCTGTTTTTT. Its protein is CASSSDPGQGYTGELFF.

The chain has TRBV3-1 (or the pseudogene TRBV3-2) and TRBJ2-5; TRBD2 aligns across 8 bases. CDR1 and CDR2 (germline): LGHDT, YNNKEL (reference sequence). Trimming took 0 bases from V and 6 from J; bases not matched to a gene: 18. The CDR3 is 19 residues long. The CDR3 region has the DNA TGTGCCAGCAGCCAAGATTTGAGGCTAGCGGGTCCCAGGACCAAGACCCAGTACTTC. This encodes CASSQDLRLAGPRTKTQYF.

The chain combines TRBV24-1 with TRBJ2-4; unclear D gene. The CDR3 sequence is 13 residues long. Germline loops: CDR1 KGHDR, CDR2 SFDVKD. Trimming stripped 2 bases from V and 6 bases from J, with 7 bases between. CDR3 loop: CATSDSNRNIQYF. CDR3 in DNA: TGTGCCACCAGTGATTCGAACAGAAACATTCAGTACTTC.

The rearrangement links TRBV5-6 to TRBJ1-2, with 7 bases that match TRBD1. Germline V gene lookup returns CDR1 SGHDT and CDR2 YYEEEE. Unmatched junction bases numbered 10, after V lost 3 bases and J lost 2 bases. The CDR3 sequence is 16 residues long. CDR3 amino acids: CASSSLSTGQNYGYTF. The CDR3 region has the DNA TGTGCCAGCAGCTCCCTCTCGACAGGGCAAAACTATGGCTACACCTTC.

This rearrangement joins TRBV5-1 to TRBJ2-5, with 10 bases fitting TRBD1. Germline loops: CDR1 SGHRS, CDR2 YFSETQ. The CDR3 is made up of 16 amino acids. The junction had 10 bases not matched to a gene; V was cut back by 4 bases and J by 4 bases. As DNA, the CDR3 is TGCGCCAGCAGCCCACGGACAGGGGGAGGTGGAGAGACCCAGTACTTC. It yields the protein CASSPRTGGGGETQYF.

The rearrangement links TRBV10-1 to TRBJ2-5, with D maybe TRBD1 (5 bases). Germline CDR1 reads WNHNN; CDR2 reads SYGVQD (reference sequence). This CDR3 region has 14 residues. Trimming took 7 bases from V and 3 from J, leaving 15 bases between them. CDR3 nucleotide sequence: TGCGCCAGCAACGCGAAGGGGCCAGAAGAGACCCAGTACTTC. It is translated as CASNAKGPEETQYF.

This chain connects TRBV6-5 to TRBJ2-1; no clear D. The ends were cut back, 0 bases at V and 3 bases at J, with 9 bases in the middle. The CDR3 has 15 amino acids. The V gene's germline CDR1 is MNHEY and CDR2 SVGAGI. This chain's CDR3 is CASSYSNLVYNEQFF. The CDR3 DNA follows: TGTGCCAGCAGTTACTCGAACCTAGTCTACAATGAGCAGTTCTTC.

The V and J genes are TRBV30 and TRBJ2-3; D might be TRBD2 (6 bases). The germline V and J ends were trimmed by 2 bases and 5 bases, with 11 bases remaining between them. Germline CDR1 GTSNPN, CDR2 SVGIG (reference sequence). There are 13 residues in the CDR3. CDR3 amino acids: CAWSRGSVDTQYF. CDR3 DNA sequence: TGTGCCTGGAGTCGGGGGTCGGTAGATACGCAGTATTTT.

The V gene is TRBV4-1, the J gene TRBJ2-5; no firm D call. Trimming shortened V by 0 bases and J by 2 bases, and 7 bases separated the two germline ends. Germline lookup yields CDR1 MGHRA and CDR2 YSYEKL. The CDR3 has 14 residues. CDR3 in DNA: TGCGCCAGCAGCCAAGATCTGATGCAAGAGACCCAGTACTTC. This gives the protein CASSQDLMQETQYF.

CDR3 residues: CSVRTGTPRRYGYTF. The CDR3 nucleotides read TGCAGCGTTAGAACCGGGACACCGCGCAGATATGGCTACACCTTC. The chain employs TRBV29-1 and TRBJ1-2; perhaps TRBD1 as D (6 bases). CDR1 is SQVTM, CDR2 ANQGSEA, per germline. Trimming left V 5 bases short and J 5 bases short, with 21 bases between. CDR3 size: 15 residues.

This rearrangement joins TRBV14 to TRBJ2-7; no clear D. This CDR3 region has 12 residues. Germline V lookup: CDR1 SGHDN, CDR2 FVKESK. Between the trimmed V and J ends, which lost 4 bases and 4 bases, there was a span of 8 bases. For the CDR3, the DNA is TGTGCCAGCAGCCGGACCAGATACGAGCAGTACTTC. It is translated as CASSRTRYEQYF. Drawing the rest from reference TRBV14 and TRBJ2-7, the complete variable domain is EAGVTQFPSHSVIEKGQTVTLRCDPISGHDNLYWYRRVMGKEIKFLLHFVKESKQDESGMPNNRFLAERTGGTYSTLKVQPAELEDSGVYFCASSRTRYEQYFGPGTRLTVT.

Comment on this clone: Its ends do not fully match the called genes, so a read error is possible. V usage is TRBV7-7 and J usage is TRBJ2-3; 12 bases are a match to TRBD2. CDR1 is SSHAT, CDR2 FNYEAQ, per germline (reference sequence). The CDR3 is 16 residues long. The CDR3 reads CASSHGTSGSTDTQYF. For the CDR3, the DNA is TGTGCTAGCAGCCATGGGACTAGCGGGAGCACAGATACGCAGTATTTT.

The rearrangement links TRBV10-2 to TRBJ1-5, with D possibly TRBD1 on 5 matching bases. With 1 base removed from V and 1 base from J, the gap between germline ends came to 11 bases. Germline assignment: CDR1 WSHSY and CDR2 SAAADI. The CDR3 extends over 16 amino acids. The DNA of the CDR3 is TGCGCCAGCAGTGAGTTTGGGACCTTAAGCAATCAGCCCCAGCATTTT. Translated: CASSEFGTLSNQPQHF.

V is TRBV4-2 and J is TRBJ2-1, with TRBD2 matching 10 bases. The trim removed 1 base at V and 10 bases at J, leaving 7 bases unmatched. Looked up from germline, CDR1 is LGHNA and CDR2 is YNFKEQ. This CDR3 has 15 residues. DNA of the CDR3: TGTGCCAGCAGCCAAGGACTAGCGGGTGCCCTGGAGCAGTTCTTC. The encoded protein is CASSQGLAGALEQFF.

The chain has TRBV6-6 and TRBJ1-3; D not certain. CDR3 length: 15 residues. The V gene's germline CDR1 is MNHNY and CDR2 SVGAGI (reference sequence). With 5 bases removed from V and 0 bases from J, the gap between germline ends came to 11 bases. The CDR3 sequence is CASSPTADSGNTIYF. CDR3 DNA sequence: TGTGCCAGCAGTCCGACGGCTGACTCTGGAAACACCATATATTTT.

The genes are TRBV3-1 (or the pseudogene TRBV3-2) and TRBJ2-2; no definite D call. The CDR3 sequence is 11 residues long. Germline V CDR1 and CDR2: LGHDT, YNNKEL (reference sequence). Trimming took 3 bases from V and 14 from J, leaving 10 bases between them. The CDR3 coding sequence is TGTGCCAGCAGCCATCTCGTTGAACTGTTTTTT. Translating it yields CASSHLVELFF.